This T cell receptor beta chain was documented in a study of T cells expressing NK-cell markers. At the level of the study: It was sorted CD3+CD56-NKG2C+, CD3+CD56+NKG2C- and CD3+CD56+NKG2C+ T cells that provided the TCR beta repertoires. Seven of the eight sequenced donors were classified as HCMV-seropositive, and one was classified as seronegative. General observations from the study: More than 5 donors carried dominant NKG2C+ clonotypes that made up roughly 1.0-7.0% of their CD8+ T cells.

Making the TCR beta cDNA relied on 5'RACE template switching with UMIs. TCRdb re-called the 5' RACE reads and catalogs CDR3 proteins one per entry, DNA excluded. The table counts a few hundred thousand distinct CDR3 sequences; roughly 3.5% lies in the top ten. Turning to this clonotype: The target antigen is unknown.

The CDR3 contains 15 residues. CDR1 is SGHRS and CDR2 is YFSETQ in the germline V gene. The TCR originated in a man between 18 and 35 years old in good health. The chain has TRBV5-1 and TRBJ2-2; as DNA is missing, the TRBD1 call by TCRdb cannot be tested. Specimen: blood T cells: a sorted CD56 or NKG2C T cell subset, CD4+ or CD8+ T cells, or bulk PBMC T cells (not recorded which). CDR3 sequence reads: CASSSARINTGELFF.